Listed here are 10 T cell receptor beta chains from one sample, sequenced in a study of cytomegalovirus exposure and HLA in healthy donors. Primers for the PCR totalled 60 Vbeta and 13 Jbeta. Repertoires were generated with immunoSEQ multiplex PCR, while TCRdb's copy carries only in-frame clones and drops some. This table has 150,000 to 200,000 clones, approximately 80% appearing once. What was sequenced was PBMCs. The source is a male donor in good health and CMV-seronegative.

This sequence joins TRBV30 and TRBJ2-7, with D possibly being TRBD1 (6 bases). The CDR3 runs to 13 residues. The germline gives CDR1 GTSNPN, CDR2 SVGIG (reference sequence). The V gene lost 8 bases and the J gene lost 4 bases, with 18 bases spanning the gap. This CDR3 is CALWTAGKYEQYF. CDR3 coding DNA: TGTGCCCTCTGGACAGCCGGAAAATACGAGCAGTACTTC.

Only a few counts were recorded for this clone. This sequence joins TRBV5-1 and TRBJ1-2; D is uncertain. The CDR3 is 19 amino acids. Germline V gene sequence: CDR1 SGHRS, CDR2 YFSETQ. Trimming took 0 bases from V and 2 from J, leaving 23 bases between them. As DNA, the CDR3 is TGCGCCAGCAGCTTGGTCCTCAACCCAGTTTTGTCACCAAACTATGGCTACACCTTC. This translates into CASSLVLNPVLSPNYGYTF.

As to this clone: This same CDR3 is encoded by further DNA sequences in the sample. V usage is TRBV6-1 and J usage is TRBJ2-7; TRBD1 is a possible D gene (5 bases). The V and J ends lost 0 bases and 1 base respectively, with 7 bases between them. CDR1 MNHNS and CDR2 SASEGT come from the germline V gene. This CDR3 spans 14 amino acids. CDR3 nucleotides: TGTGCCAGCAGTGAAGCGGGGCTATCCTACGAGCAGTACTTC. Its protein product is CASSEAGLSYEQYF.

This clone has a handful of counts. The chain is built from TRBV7-2 and TRBJ2-1; the match to TRBD2 covers 12 bases. Germline CDR1 reads SGHTA; CDR2 reads FQGNSA. The V segment lost 5 bases and the J segment 0 bases; nucleotides outside the gene matches: 8. This CDR3 has 18 residues. The CDR3 reads CASSGNGLAGSSYNEQFF. DNA of the CDR3: TGTGCCAGCAGCGGAAATGGACTAGCGGGGAGCTCCTACAATGAGCAGTTCTTC.

This clone was recorded only once. The chain couples TRBV30 to TRBJ2-7; D might be TRBD1 (6 bases). Germline V gene data show CDR1 as GTSNPN and CDR2 as SVGIG (reference sequence). V was pared by 2 bases and J by 3 bases, with 14 bases between. CDR3 length: 14 residues. The CDR3 loop reads CAWSTWTVHYEQYF. CDR3 nucleotides: TGTGCCTGGAGTACATGGACAGTGCACTACGAGCAGTACTTC.

CDR3 nucleotides: TGTGCCAGTAGTAGCTCGGGACAGGGGAGGTTGGAGCAGTACTTC. This sequence encodes CASSSSGQGRLEQYF. The chain couples TRBV19 to TRBJ2-7; 10 nucleotides align to TRBD1. The trim removed 4 bases at V and 7 bases at J, leaving 10 bases unmatched. The germline V gene has CDR1 LNHDA and CDR2 SQIVND (reference sequence). CDR3 length equals 15 residues.

This chain connects TRBV6-5 to TRBJ1-4; D is uncertain. The germline CDR1 and CDR2 sequences are MNHEY and SVGAGI. Trimming shortened V by 7 bases and J by 8 bases, and 20 bases separated the two germline ends. This CDR3 is 15 amino acids long. CDR3 sequence reads: CASKFEPRGGEKLFF. For the CDR3, the DNA is TGTGCCAGCAAATTCGAACCACGAGGTGGGGAAAAACTGTTTTTT.

The chain is built from TRBV29-1 and TRBJ2-1; possible D gene TRBD1, 6 bases. Germline V gives CDR1 SQVTM, CDR2 ANQGSEA. Trimming stripped 1 base from V and 15 bases from J, with 13 bases between. CDR3 length: 11 amino acids. Here the CDR3 reads CSVEVQGIGFF. CDR3 nucleotide sequence: TGCAGCGTTGAAGTACAGGGTATTGGGTTCTTC.

In the case of this clone: A read error may produce the germline difference seen at one junction end. V is TRBV7-9 and J is TRBJ1-1; 7 bases fit TRBD1. The CDR3 contains 19 residues. Germline V gives CDR1 SEHNR, CDR2 FQNEAQ (reference sequence). In DNA, the CDR3 is TGTTCCAGCAGCTTAGAGGGTTTAGGGGGCGACTATTTGAACACTGAAGCTTTCTTT. Its protein is CSSSLEGLGGDYLNTEAFF.

The V gene is TRBV30, the J gene TRBJ1-3; D gene ambiguous. The CDR3 is 15 residues long. Trimming left V 7 bases short and J 4 bases short, with 20 bases between. CDR1 is GTSNPN and CDR2 is SVGIG in the germline V gene (reference sequence). Written as DNA, the CDR3 is TGTGCCTTGATGGGCAGTGAGGACTACGGAAACACCATATATTTT. It yields the protein CALMGSEDYGNTIYF.